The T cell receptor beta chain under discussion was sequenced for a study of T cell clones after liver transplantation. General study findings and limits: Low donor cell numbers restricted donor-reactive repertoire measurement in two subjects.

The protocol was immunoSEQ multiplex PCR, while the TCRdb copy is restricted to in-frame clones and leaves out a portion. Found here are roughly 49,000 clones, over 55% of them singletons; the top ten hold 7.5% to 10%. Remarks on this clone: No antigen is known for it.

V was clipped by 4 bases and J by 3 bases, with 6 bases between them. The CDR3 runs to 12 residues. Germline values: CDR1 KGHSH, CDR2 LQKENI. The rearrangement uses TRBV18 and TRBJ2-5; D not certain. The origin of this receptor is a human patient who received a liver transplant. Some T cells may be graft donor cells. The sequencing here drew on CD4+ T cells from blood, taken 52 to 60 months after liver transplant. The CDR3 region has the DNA TGTGCCAGCTCACTTGAGGAAGAGACCCAGTACTTC. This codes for CASSLEEETQYF.